This TCR beta chain appears in the sequencing data of a study of OX40 agonist ivuxolimab in advanced cancers. General notes on the study: Ivuxolimab was an agonistic, fully human IgG2 monoclonal antibody directed against OX40 (CD134), a costimulatory receptor. Intravenous ivuxolimab was administered to patients every 2 weeks at six dose levels: 0.01, 0.1, 0.3, 1.5, 3 and 10 mg/kg. Of the approximately 53 patients in dose escalation, 19 had hepatocellular carcinoma, about 15 had melanoma, 9 had renal cell carcinoma and 9 had head and neck cancer. A male proportion of almost 85% and a mean age of 60 years, ranging from roughly 23 to 90, were recorded for the dose-escalation cohort. Patients were allowed to have had prior anti-PD-1, anti-PD-L1 or anti-CTLA-4 therapy, and around 43% of the dose-escalation patients had been treated with checkpoint inhibitors. Three dose-escalation patients achieved partial responses, one with hepatocellular carcinoma and two with cutaneous melanoma. Peripheral TCRbeta sequencing aimed to test whether ivuxolimab altered TCR sequence diversity and caused clonal T-cell expansion. The paper covers the monotherapy dose-escalation part of the phase I ivuxolimab trial, which included N of about 56 patients. Results and caveats for the whole study, not just this receptor: In the 0.1-3.0 mg/kg groups, partial responders were among the patients with the lowest normalized peripheral clonal expansion, particularly in CD8+ T cells. Which antigens the clonally expanded peripheral T cells were specific for was not determined. At doses of 0.1 to 3.0 mg/kg, clonal expansion of both CD4+ and CD8+ T cells in blood was seen between baseline and week 6. After ivuxolimab, more expanded clones were found on average in CD8+ T cells than in CD4+ T cells. Low levels of normalized T-cell clonal expansion were also seen in some patients who did not respond.

The table lists this clone with a count of one. Its antigen target is currently unknown. No base quality values were provided; no much bigger clone lies one nucleotide off. V is trimmed back by 7 bases and J by 3 bases, and the junction contains 13 bases that no gene match accounts for. The CDR3 measures 16 amino acids from cysteine to phenylalanine. CDR3 DNA is the only sequence kept; it has 48 bases, read in frame from the first base. CDR1 and CDR2 (MGHDK, SYGVNS) derive from the germline V gene. For sequencing of the TCRbeta CDR3 region, genomic DNA was extracted from the sorted cells. The immunoSEQ Assay was used to sequence the TCRbeta CDR3 regions. TCRdb limited this immuneACCESS table to in-frame rearrangements with V and J called. A share of clones is missing; checked studies link under half to unresolved V genes, and the rest is unexplained. The sample records 100,000 to 130,000 clones, about 91% of which are singletons. The ten most abundant clones make up roughly 0.61% of the sample.

The trial excluded patients who had a history of autoimmune disease or who were on systemic immunosuppression. Peripheral blood for TCR sequencing was collected from all dose cohorts at baseline, on cycle 4 day 1, and on cycle 7 day 1. Samples came from an open-label, multicenter, first-in-human phase I dose-escalation trial of ivuxolimab. Adults with locally advanced or metastatic head and neck squamous cell, hepatocellular, melanoma or renal cell carcinoma were enrolled in the trial. Before TCR sequencing, CD4+ T cells and CD8+ T cells from peripheral blood were sorted into separate populations. This receptor was obtained from an adult with an advanced solid tumor such as melanoma, head and neck, liver or kidney cancer. The specimen was CD4+ or CD8+ T cells sorted from blood, collected in a trial of the OX40 agonist ivuxolimab. The sequence is built from TRBV25-1 and TRBJ1-1, and TRBD1 matches 8 of the central bases. The CDR3: CASIPSGGFGYTEAFF. The DNA reads TGTGCCAGCATTCCTTCAGGGGGCTTCGGATACACTGAAGCTTTCTTT.